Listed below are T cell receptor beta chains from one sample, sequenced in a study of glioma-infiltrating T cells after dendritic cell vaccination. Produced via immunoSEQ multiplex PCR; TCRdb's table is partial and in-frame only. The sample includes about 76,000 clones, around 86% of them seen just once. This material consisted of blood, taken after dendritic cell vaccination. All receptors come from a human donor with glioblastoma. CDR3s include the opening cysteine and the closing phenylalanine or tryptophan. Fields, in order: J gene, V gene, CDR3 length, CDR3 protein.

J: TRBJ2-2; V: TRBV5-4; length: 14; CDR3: CASSLDRNTGELFF
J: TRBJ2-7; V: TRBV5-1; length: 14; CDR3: CASTRTGGSYEQYF
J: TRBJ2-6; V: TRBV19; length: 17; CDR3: CASSMTSGSSGANVLTF
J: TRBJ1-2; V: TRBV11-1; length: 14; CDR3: CASSFDGQSSGYTF
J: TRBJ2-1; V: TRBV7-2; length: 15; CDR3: CASSLRTSSRDEQFF
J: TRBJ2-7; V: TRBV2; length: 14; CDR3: CASKTDRDRSEQYF
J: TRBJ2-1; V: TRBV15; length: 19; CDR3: CATSRGGLAGVSNYNEQFF
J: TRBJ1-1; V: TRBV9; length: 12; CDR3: CASSVSGTEAFF
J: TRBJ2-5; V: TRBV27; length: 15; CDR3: CASSLGGSTAEAQYF
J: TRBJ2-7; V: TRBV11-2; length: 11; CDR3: CASSPWQGEYF
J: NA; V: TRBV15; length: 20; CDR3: CATSRDRPPPVGGLLYEQYF
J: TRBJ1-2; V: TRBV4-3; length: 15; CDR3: CASSQDFAGVIGYTF
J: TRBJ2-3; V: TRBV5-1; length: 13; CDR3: CASSLAAADTQYF
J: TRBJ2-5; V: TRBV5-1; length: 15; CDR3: CASSLGGAVQETQYF
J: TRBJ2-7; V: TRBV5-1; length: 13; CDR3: CASGTVSSYEQYF
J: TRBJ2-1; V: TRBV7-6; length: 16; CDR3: CASSFTLAGNDNEQFF
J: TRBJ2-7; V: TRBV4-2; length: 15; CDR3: CASSQPVGQGHEQYF
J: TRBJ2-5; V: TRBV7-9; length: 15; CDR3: CASSPGRGQQETQYF
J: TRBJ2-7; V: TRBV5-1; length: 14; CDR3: CASSLGGQLYEQYF
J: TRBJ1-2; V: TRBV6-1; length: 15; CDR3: CASRGQGGVVYGYTF
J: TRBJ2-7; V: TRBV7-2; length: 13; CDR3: CASSLFDRAEQYF
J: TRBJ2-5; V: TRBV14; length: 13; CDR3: CASSQWLQETQYF
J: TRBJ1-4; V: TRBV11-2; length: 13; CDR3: CASSSQGWEKLFF
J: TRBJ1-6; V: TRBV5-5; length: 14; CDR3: CASSQGPGNSPLHF
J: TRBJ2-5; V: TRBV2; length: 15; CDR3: CASSEEGLTGETQYF
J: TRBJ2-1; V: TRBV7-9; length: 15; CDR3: CASSFSGGAYNEQFF
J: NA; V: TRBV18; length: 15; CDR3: CASSPGLAGGGEQYF
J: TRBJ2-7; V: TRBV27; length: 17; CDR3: CASSPIYTGGGPYEQYF
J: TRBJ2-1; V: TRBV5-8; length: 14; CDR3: CASSFPSLYNEQFF
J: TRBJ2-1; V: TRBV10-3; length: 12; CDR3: CAISVDYDEQFF
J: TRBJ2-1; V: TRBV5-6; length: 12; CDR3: CASSARSGRQFF
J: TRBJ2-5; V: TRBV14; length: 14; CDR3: CASSLDLPQETQYF
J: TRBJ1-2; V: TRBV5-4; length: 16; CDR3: CASSPDRDRAYYGYTF
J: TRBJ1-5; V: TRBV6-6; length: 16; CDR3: CASSPQGARSNQPQHF
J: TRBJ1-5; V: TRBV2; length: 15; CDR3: CASSVGTVRNQPQHF
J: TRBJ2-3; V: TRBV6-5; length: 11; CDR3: CASKISDTQYF
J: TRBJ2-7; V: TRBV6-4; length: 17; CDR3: CASSDGQGRNDAYEQYF
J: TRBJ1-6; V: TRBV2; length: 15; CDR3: CASSVQSSYNSPLHF
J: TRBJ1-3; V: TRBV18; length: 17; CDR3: CASSATLTGRSGNTIYF
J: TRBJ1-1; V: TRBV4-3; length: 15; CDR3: CASSQDQGAYTEAFF
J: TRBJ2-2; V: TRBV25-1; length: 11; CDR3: CASSLGTELFF
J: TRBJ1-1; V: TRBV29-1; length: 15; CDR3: CSVGPGQAVNTEAFF
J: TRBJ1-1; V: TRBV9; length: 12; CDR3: CASSASGSQAFF
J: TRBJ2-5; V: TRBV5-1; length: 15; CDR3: CASSAAGTGQETQYF
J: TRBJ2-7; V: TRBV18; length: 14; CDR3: CASSPGQGSHEQYF
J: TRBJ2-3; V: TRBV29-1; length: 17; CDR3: CSVLEVAGFGGTDTQYF